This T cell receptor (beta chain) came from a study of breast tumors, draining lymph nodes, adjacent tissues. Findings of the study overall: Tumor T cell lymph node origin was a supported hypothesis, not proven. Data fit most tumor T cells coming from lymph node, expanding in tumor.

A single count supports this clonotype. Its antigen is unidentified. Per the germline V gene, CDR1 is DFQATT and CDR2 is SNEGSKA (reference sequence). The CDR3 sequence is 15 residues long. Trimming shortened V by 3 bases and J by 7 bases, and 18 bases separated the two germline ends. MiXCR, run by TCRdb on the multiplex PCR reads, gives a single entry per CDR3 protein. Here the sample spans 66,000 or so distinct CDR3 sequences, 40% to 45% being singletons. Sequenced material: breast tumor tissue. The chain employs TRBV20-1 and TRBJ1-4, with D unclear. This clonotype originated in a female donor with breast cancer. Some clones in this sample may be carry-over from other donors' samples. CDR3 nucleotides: TGCAGTGCTAGGAAACACAGATACGCAGGTGAAAAACTGTTTTTT. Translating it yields CSARKHRYAGEKLFF.